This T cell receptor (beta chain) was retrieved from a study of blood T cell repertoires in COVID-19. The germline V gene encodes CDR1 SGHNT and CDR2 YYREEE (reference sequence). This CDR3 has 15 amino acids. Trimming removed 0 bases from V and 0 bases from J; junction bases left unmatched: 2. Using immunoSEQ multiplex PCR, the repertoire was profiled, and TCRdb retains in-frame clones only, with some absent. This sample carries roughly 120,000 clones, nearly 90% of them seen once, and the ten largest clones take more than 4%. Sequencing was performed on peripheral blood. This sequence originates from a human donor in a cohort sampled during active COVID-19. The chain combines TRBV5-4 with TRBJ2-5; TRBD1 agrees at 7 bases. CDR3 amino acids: CASSLETGYQETQYF. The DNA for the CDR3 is TGTGCCAGCAGCTTGGAGACAGGGTACCAAGAGACCCAGTACTTC.